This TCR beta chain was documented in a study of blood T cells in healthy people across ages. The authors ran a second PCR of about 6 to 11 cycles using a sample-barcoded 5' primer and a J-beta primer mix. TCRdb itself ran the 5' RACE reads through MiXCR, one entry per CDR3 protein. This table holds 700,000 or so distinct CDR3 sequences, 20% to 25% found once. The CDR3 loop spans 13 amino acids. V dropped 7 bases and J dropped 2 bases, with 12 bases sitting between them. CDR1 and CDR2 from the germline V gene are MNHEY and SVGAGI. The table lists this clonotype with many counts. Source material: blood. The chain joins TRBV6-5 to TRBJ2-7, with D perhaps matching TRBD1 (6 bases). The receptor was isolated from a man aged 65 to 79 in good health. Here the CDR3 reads CASTQGTPYEQYF. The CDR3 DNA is TGTGCCAGCACACAGGGTACCCCCTACGAGCAGTACTTC.